Listed here are 9 T cell receptor beta chains from one sample, sequenced in a study of molecular identifiers for immune sequencing clone quantification (dated by TCRdb to between 2017 and 2018). Library creation used PCR. TCRdb lists the instrument as NextSeq 500. TCRdb reprocessing: public reads trimmed at Q25 with fastp, clones called with MiXCR, in-frame beta chains kept. When rows share a CDR3 protein, they turn into one entry using the most common DNA and genes. The sample table contains approximately 97,000 distinct CDR3 sequences; only one count was recorded for around 30% of them. Clones ranked in the top ten supply approximately 10% of the sample. The sequenced sample was naive CD8+ T cells from blood, with Jurkat cell RNA spiked in. In light of the paper, this sample's cell subset or site label describes: FACS-sorted CD8+CD4-CCR7+CD45RA+ naive T cells. These receptors all stem from a human donor in good health. Some libraries in this study had Jurkat cell RNA spiked in.

For this clonotype: With a much larger clone just one base away, this may be a read error. The conserved closing phenylalanine or tryptophan is absent in this CDR3, likely reflecting a read error. The chain is built from TRBV15 and TRBJ1-1; D uncertain. Between the trimmed V and J ends, which lost 0 bases and 4 bases, there was a span of 18 bases. CDR1 and CDR2 from the germline V gene are LNHNV and YYDKDF (reference sequence). This CDR3 is 17 amino acids long. As DNA, the CDR3 is TGTGCCACCAGCAGAGATCGGTGGGAGGCCTCGAGCACTGAAGCTTTCTTA. It encodes CATSRDRWEASSTEAFL.

This clonotype was recorded a few times. V gene TRBV9 combines with J gene TRBJ2-3; maybe TRBD1 (6 bases). Trimming took off 0 bases at V and 0 bases at J, with 8 bases between the two ends. The CDR3 consists of 15 residues. Germline loops: CDR1 SGDLS, CDR2 YYNGEE. In DNA form, the CDR3 reads TGTGCCAGCAGCGTAGCAGGGGCGAGCACAGATACGCAGTATTTT. Residues: CASSVAGASTDTQYF.

This chain connects TRBV25-1 to TRBJ2-7; maybe TRBD1 (6 bases). V lost 10 bases and J 4 bases, leaving 11 bases between the germline ends. The CDR3 totals 11 residues. Germline V gene data show CDR1 as MGHDK and CDR2 as SYGVNS. The CDR3 nucleotides read TGTGCCATCTCGGACAGTTACGAGCAGTACTTC. This sequence encodes CAISDSYEQYF.

This clonotype occurred a few times. This chain connects TRBV12-3 or TRBV12-4 to TRBJ1-2; TRBD1 is a possible D gene (6 bases). The V end was cut by 6 bases, the J end by 4 bases, with 15 bases between. CDR3 size: 14 residues. The CDR3 here is CASSPTGPLYGYTF. CDR3 in DNA: TGTGCCAGCAGCCCTACAGGGCCCCTCTATGGCTACACCTTC.

The chain carries TRBV20-1 and TRBJ2-7, with TRBD1 matching 7 bases. The CDR3 runs 14 residues. The ends lost 6 bases at V and 0 bases at J; junction bases unmatched: 8. Per the germline V gene, CDR1 is DFQATT and CDR2 is SNEGSKA (reference sequence). CDR3 sequence reads: CSATETGSSYEQYF. In DNA form, the CDR3 reads TGCAGTGCAACAGAGACAGGGAGCTCCTACGAGCAGTACTTC.

This clonotype was seen ten or more times. The chain is built from TRBV6-2 or TRBV6-3 and TRBJ1-5; D call uncertain. Germline V gene lookup returns CDR1 MNHEY and CDR2 SVGEGT. This CDR3 contains 13 residues. Trimming left V 5 bases short and J 6 bases short, with 11 bases between. The CDR3 protein is CASSLGLGQPQHF. In nucleotides, the CDR3 is TGTGCCAGCAGTCTCGGGCTCGGTCAGCCCCAGCATTTT.

The chain uses TRBV24-1 and TRBJ2-7, with D unclear. Looked up from germline, CDR1 is KGHDR and CDR2 is SFDVKD. The CDR3 loop spans 12 amino acids. Deletions cut 0 bases from V and 4 bases from J, with 3 bases between. The CDR3 sequence is CATSDLGYEQYF. The DNA for the CDR3 is TGTGCCACCAGTGATTTGGGTTACGAGCAGTACTTC.

In this sample, this clonotype turned up a few times. The chain joins TRBV27 to TRBJ2-1; 8 bases match TRBD1. The J segment lost 6 bases and the V segment lost 3 bases, leaving 7 bases of the junction unmatched. CDR1 and CDR2 from the germline V gene are MNHEY and SMNVEV (reference sequence). CDR3 length: 15 residues. The CDR3 here is CASSFPQGGSNEQFF. The CDR3 DNA reads TGTGCCAGCAGTTTCCCACAGGGGGGCTCCAATGAGCAGTTCTTC.

This clonotype was detected many times. J is TRBJ2-5 and V is TRBV29-1, with D possibly matching TRBD2 (6 bases). Per the germline V gene, CDR1 is SQVTM and CDR2 is ANQGSEA. The CDR3 consists of 11 residues. With 7 bases removed from V and 9 bases from J, the gap between germline ends came to 15 bases. CDR3 coding DNA: TGCAGCGGGGGGGACGGGGCAGCCCAGTACTTC. Its translation: CSGGDGAAQYF.